This TCR beta chain was retrieved from a study of T cells in women clearing cervical HPV infection. Study details: HLA type could not be excluded as a confounder. Study-wide results and limits: Repertoire richness, not evenness, was significantly elevated in CIN3+ cases versus controls.

Comment on this clone: The antigen remains unidentified. With the read ending 3 residues before the CDR3 end, the germline J gene is used to fill in that end.

Repertoires were generated with immunoSEQ multiplex PCR, while TCRdb's copy carries only in-frame clones and drops some. The sample holds about 33,000 clones. The CDR3 runs to 10 residues. Trimming stripped 6 bases from V and 6 bases from J, with 6 bases between. In germline, CDR1 is KGHSH, CDR2 LQKENI. Dot-blot hybridization genotyped cervical HPV amplified with MY09/MY11 PCR. The sequence came from a woman aged 18 to 75 with a cervical HPV16 infection that either progressed to CIN3+ or cleared (not recorded which). Sequencing was carried out using blood buffy coat. J is TRBJ2-7 and V is TRBV18; D is uncertain. The CDR3 sequence is CASSATEQYF. CDR3 bases read: TGTGCCAGCTCGGCCACCGAG.